These T cell receptor beta chains were read from a single sample in a study of T cell repertoires in cytomegalovirus infection. In TCRdb, the reads were re-called with MiXCR into one record per CDR3 protein. This table holds about 300,000 distinct CDR3 sequences, roughly 23% found once. Sequencing was performed on PBMCs. These receptors all come from a human donor in good health (CMV status not recorded). Some clones in this sample may be carry-over from other donors' samples. Each CDR3 is given with its conserved first and last residue. D genes are given only for firm matches. Not every row has a clone size; where given, it reads once, few, many or a size class.

CDR3aa: CASSLRGSGEDEQFF; CDR3nt: TGTGCCAGCAGCTTAAGGGGTAGCGGGGAGGATGAGCAGTTCTTC; abundance: -; j_gene: TRBJ2-1; v_gene: TRBV7-4; d_gene: TRBD2
CDR3aa: CASSPRGRPQETQYF; CDR3nt: TGTGCCAGCAGCCCCAGGGGGCGCCCCCAAGAGACCCAGTACTTC; abundance: -; j_gene: TRBJ2-5; v_gene: TRBV7-2; d_gene: TRBD1
CDR3aa: CASSFGLGKDTQYF; CDR3nt: TGTGCCAGCAGCTTTGGGCTTGGCAAGGATACGCAGTATTTT; abundance: once; j_gene: TRBJ2-3; v_gene: TRBV7-2; d_gene: -
CDR3aa: CSARQGARDQPQHF; CDR3nt: TGCAGTGCGAGACAGGGGGCGAGGGATCAGCCCCAGCATTTT; abundance: -; j_gene: TRBJ1-5; v_gene: TRBV20-1; d_gene: TRBD1
CDR3aa: CASSLAPGGVEKLFF; CDR3nt: TGCGCCAGCAGCTTGGCCCCCGGGGGAGTTGAAAAACTGTTTTTT; abundance: -; j_gene: TRBJ1-4; v_gene: TRBV5-1; d_gene: -
CDR3aa: CASRTAGNQPQHF; CDR3nt: TGTGCCAGCCGAACGGCAGGGAATCAGCCCCAGCATTTT; abundance: many; j_gene: TRBJ1-5; v_gene: TRBV28; d_gene: -
CDR3aa: CASSLPPGGERTEAFF; CDR3nt: TGTGCCAGCAGTTTACCCCCAGGGGGAGAAAGAACTGAAGCTTTCTTT; abundance: -; j_gene: TRBJ1-1; v_gene: TRBV27; d_gene: TRBD1
CDR3aa: CASSGAVSRDEQYF; CDR3nt: TGTGCCAGCAGCGGAGCGGTTAGTAGGGACGAGCAGTACTTC; abundance: once; j_gene: TRBJ2-7; v_gene: TRBV9; d_gene: -
CDR3aa: CASSRRLQEYYEQYF; CDR3nt: TGTGCCAGCAGTCGGCGCCTACAGGAATACTACGAGCAGTACTTC; abundance: few; j_gene: TRBJ2-7; v_gene: TRBV6-2/TRBV6-3; d_gene: -
CDR3aa: CAISIQGAEETQYF; CDR3nt: TGTGCCATCAGCATACAGGGAGCTGAAGAGACCCAGTACTTC; abundance: -; j_gene: TRBJ2-5; v_gene: TRBV10-3; d_gene: -
CDR3aa: CSASGGDTEAFF; CDR3nt: TGCAGTGCTAGCGGGGGGGACACTGAAGCTTTCTTT; abundance: -; j_gene: TRBJ1-1; v_gene: TRBV20-1; d_gene: -
CDR3aa: CASSYSRDRPTGELFF; CDR3nt: TGTGCCAGCAGTTATTCGCGGGACAGACCGACCGGGGAGCTGTTTTTT; abundance: many; j_gene: TRBJ2-2; v_gene: TRBV6-2/TRBV6-3; d_gene: -
CDR3aa: CASSSGRDNEQFF; CDR3nt: TGTGCCAGCAGCTCAGGGCGGGACAATGAGCAGTTCTTC; abundance: many; j_gene: TRBJ2-1; v_gene: TRBV7-3; d_gene: -
CDR3aa: CSARLAGYNEQFF; CDR3nt: TGCAGTGCTAGACTAGCGGGTTACAATGAGCAGTTCTTC; abundance: -; j_gene: TRBJ2-1; v_gene: TRBV20-1; d_gene: TRBD2
CDR3aa: CASSFRLAGTDTQYF; CDR3nt: TGTGCCAGCAGCTTTAGACTAGCAGGCACAGATACGCAGTATTTT; abundance: many; j_gene: TRBJ2-3; v_gene: TRBV7-2; d_gene: TRBD2
CDR3aa: CASSSSGTSGGGETQYF; CDR3nt: TGTGCCAGCAGTTCTTCCGGGACTAGCGGGGGCGGGGAGACCCAGTACTTC; abundance: few; j_gene: TRBJ2-5; v_gene: TRBV28; d_gene: TRBD2
CDR3aa: CSAKRQGMDYNEQFF; CDR3nt: TGCAGTGCTAAGCGACAGGGAATGGACTACAATGAGCAGTTCTTC; abundance: few; j_gene: TRBJ2-1; v_gene: TRBV20-1; d_gene: TRBD1
CDR3aa: CASSYSPRQPQHF; CDR3nt: TGTGCCAGCAGTTACTCCCCACGCCAGCCCCAGCATTTT; abundance: -; j_gene: TRBJ1-5; v_gene: TRBV6-2/TRBV6-3; d_gene: -
CDR3aa: CASSLKGDTGELFF; CDR3nt: TGTGCCAGCAGCTTAAAGGGGGACACCGGGGAGCTGTTTTTT; abundance: few; j_gene: TRBJ2-2; v_gene: TRBV7-9; d_gene: -
CDR3aa: CASRNPGGRPAFKMAPTDTQYF; CDR3nt: TGTGCCAGCAGGAACCCTGGGGGCCGCCCAGCCTTCAAGATGGCCCCAACAGATACGCAGTATTTT; abundance: -; j_gene: TRBJ2-3; v_gene: TRBV6-6; d_gene: -
CDR3aa: CSARDYRSLPDTQYF; CDR3nt: TGCAGTGCAAGGGACTACCGATCCTTGCCAGATACGCAGTATTTT; abundance: once; j_gene: TRBJ2-3; v_gene: TRBV20-1; d_gene: TRBD2
CDR3aa: CASSYTVGAYEQYF; CDR3nt: TGTGCCAGCAGTTACACGGTGGGGGCCTACGAGCAGTACTTC; abundance: few; j_gene: TRBJ2-7; v_gene: TRBV6-5; d_gene: -
CDR3aa: CASSLEISGKYNEQFF; CDR3nt: TGTGCCAGCAGCTTAGAGATTAGCGGGAAATACAATGAGCAGTTCTTC; abundance: few; j_gene: TRBJ2-1; v_gene: TRBV7-2; d_gene: TRBD2
CDR3aa: CASSTRLGGGYTF; CDR3nt: TGTGCCAGCAGCACGAGACTGGGCGGTGGCTACACCTTC; abundance: many; j_gene: TRBJ1-2; v_gene: TRBV7-2; d_gene: -
CDR3aa: CVSRDRTTDSPLHF; CDR3nt: TGTGTCAGCAGGGATCGAACAACGGATTCACCCCTCCACTTT; abundance: -; j_gene: TRBJ1-6; v_gene: TRBV11-2; d_gene: -
CDR3aa: CASSLDRGDEAFF; CDR3nt: TGTGCCAGCAGCCTGGACAGGGGTGATGAAGCTTTCTTT; abundance: few; j_gene: TRBJ1-1; v_gene: TRBV5-5; d_gene: TRBD1
CDR3aa: CAHRGSYNEQFF; CDR3nt: TGCGCTCACAGGGGATCCTACAATGAGCAGTTCTTC; abundance: -; j_gene: TRBJ2-1; v_gene: TRBV20-1; d_gene: TRBD1
CDR3aa: CASTPFLGTDTQYF; CDR3nt: TGTGCCAGCACCCCTTTTTTAGGCACAGATACGCAGTATTTT; abundance: -; j_gene: TRBJ2-3; v_gene: TRBV12-3/TRBV12-4; d_gene: -
CDR3aa: CASTQITGELFF; CDR3nt: TGTGCCAGTACCCAAATCACCGGGGAGCTGTTTTTT; abundance: -; j_gene: TRBJ2-2; v_gene: TRBV19; d_gene: -
CDR3aa: CATWDRPSGANVLTF; CDR3nt: TGTGCCACCTGGGACAGGCCTTCTGGGGCCAACGTCCTGACTTTC; abundance: few; j_gene: TRBJ2-6; v_gene: TRBV28; d_gene: TRBD1
CDR3aa: CAWRPGRKPQQPQHF; CDR3nt: TGTGCCTGGAGACCTGGACGGAAACCTCAACAGCCCCAGCATTTT; abundance: once; j_gene: TRBJ1-5; v_gene: TRBV30; d_gene: -